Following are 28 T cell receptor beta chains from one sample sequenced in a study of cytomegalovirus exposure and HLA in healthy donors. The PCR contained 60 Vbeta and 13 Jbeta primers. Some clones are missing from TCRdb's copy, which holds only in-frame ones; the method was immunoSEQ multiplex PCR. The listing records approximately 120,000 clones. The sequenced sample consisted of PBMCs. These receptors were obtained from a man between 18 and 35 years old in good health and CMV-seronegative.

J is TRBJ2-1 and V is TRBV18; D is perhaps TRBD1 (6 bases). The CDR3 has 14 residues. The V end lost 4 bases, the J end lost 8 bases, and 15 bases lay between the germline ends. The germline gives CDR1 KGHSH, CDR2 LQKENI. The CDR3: CASSQTTGWDEQFF. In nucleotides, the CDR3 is TGTGCCAGCTCACAAACGACAGGATGGGATGAGCAGTTCTTC.

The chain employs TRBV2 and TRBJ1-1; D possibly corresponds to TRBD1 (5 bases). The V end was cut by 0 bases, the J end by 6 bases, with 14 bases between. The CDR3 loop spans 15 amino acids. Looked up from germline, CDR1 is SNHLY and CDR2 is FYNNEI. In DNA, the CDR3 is TGTGCCAGCAGTGAAGCGCTTCCCGGGGGGGCTGAAGCTTTCTTT. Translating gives CASSEALPGGAEAFF.

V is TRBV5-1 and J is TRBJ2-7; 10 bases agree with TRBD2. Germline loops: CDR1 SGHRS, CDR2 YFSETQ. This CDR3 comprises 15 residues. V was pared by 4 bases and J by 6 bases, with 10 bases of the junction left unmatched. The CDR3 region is CASSDLAGVFREQYF. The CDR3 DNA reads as TGCGCCAGCAGCGACCTAGCGGGAGTGTTCCGCGAGCAGTACTTC.

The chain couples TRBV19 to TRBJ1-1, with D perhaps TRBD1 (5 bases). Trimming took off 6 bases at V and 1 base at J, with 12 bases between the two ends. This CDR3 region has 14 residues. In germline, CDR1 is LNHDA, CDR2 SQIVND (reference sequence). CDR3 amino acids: CASRTETKNTEAFF. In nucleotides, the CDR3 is TGTGCCAGTAGGACAGAAACTAAGAACACTGAAGCTTTCTTT.

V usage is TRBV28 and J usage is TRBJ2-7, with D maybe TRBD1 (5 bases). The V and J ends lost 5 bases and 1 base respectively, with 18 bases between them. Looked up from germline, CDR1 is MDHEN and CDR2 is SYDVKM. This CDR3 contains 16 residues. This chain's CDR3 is CASSTGKGRFSYEQYF. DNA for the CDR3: TGTGCCAGCAGTACCGGAAAGGGGCGATTTTCCTACGAGCAGTACTTC.

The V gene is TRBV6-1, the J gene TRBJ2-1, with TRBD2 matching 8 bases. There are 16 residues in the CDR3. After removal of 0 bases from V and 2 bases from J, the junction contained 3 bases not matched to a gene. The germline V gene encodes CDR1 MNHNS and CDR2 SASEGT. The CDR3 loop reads CASSEASSGTYNEQFF. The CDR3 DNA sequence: TGTGCCAGCAGTGAAGCGAGTAGCGGGACCTACAATGAGCAGTTCTTC.

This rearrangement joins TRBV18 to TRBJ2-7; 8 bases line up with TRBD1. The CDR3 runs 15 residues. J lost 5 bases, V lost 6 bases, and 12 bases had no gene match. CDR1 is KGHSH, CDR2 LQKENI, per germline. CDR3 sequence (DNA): TGTGCCAGCTCCAAAGTCGCGACGACAGGGGACGAGCAGTACTTC. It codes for CASSKVATTGDEQYF.

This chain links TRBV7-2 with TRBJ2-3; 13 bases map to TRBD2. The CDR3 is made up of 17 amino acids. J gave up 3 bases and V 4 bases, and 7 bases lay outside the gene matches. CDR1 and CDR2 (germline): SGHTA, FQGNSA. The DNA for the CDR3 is TGTGCCAGCAGCTCACGGACTAGCGGGAGCACTACAGATACGCAGTATTTT. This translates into CASSSRTSGSTTDTQYF.

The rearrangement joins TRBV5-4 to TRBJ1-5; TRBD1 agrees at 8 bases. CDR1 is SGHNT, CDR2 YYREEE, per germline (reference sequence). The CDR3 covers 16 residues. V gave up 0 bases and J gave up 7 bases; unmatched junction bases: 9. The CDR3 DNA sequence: TGTGCCAGCAGCTTGGATGGGGTACAGGGGGTCCAGCCCCAGCATTTT. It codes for CASSLDGVQGVQPQHF.

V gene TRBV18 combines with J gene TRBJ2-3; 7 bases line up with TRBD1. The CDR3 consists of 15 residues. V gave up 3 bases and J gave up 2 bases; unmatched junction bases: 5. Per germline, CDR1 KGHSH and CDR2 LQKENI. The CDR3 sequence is CASSPDRPNTDTQYF. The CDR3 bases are TGTGCCAGCTCACCGGACAGGCCAAACACAGATACGCAGTATTTT.

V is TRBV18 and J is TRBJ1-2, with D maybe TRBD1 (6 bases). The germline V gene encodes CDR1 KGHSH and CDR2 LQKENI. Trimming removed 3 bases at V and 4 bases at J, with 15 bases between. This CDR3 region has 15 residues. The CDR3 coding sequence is TGTGCCAGCTCACCTTCGCAGGGGATTTTCTATGGCTACACCTTC. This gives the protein CASSPSQGIFYGYTF.

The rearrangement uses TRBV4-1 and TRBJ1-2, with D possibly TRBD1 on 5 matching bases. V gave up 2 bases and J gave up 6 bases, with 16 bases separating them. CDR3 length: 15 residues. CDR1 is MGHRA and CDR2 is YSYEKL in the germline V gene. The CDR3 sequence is CASSQPLGRVDGYTF. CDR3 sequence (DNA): TGCGCCAGCAGCCAACCCCTGGGCAGGGTTGATGGCTACACCTTC.

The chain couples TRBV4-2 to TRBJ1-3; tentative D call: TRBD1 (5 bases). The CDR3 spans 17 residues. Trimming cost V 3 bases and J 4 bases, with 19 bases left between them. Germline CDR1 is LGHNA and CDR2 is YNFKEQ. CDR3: CASSHPLGGYDGNTIYF. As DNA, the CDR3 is TGTGCCAGCAGCCATCCCCTCGGGGGGTACGACGGAAACACCATATATTTT.

CDR3 DNA sequence: TGTGCCAGTAGACCGGGAAGTGGGTCAGGGGACTATGGCTACACCTTC. It translates to CASRPGSGSGDYGYTF. The chain has TRBV19 and TRBJ1-2; D possibly corresponds to TRBD1 (6 bases). The V end lost 6 bases, the J end lost 3 bases, and 20 bases lay between the germline ends. CDR1 and CDR2 from the germline V gene are LNHDA and SQIVND (reference sequence). This CDR3 has 16 residues. Filled out from reference TRBV19 and TRBJ1-2, the complete variable domain reads DGGITQSPKYLFRKEGQNVTLSCEQNLNHDAMYWYRQDPGQGLRLIYYSQIVNDFQKGDIAEGYSVSREKKESFPLTVTSAQKNPTAFYLCASRPGSGSGDYGYTFGSGTRLTVV.

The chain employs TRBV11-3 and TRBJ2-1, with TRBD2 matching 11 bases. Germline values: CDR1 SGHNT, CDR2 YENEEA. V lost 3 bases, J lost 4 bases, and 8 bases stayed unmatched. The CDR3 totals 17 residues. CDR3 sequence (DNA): TGTGCCAGCAGCTTGCACTTAGCGGGAGGGTCGTACAATGAGCAGTTCTTC. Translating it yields CASSLHLAGGSYNEQFF. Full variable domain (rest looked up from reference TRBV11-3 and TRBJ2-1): EAGVVQSPRYKIIEKKQPVAFWCNPISGHNTLYWYLQNLGQGPELLIRYENEEAVDDSQLPKDRFSAERLKGVDSTLKIQPAELGDSAVYLCASSLHLAGGSYNEQFFGPGTRLTVL.

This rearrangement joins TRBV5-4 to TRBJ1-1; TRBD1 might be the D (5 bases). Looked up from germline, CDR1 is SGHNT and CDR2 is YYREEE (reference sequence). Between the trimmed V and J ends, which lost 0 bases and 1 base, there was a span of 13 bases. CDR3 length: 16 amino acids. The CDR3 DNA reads TGTGCCAGCAGCTTGGCAGGGTCCGGGTCGAACACTGAAGCTTTCTTT. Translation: CASSLAGSGSNTEAFF.

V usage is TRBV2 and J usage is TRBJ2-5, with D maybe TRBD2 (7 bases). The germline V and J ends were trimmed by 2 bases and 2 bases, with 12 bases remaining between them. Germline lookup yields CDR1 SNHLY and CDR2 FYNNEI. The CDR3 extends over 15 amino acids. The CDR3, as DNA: TGTGCCAGCAGTGAACTGGCGGGGGCTCAAGAGACCCAGTACTTC. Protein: CASSELAGAQETQYF.

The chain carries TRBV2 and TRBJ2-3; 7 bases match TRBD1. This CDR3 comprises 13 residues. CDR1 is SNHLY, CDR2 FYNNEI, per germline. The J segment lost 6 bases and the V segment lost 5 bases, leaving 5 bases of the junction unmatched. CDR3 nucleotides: TGTGCCAGCAGTCCCGACAGGGAGGATACGCAGTATTTT. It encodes CASSPDREDTQYF.

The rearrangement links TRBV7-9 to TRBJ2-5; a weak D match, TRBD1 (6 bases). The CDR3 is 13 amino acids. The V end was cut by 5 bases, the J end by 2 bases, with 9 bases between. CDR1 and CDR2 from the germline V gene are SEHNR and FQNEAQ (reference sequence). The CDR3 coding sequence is TGTGCCAGCAGCGGCACAGGGCAAGAGACCCAGTACTTC. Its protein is CASSGTGQETQYF.

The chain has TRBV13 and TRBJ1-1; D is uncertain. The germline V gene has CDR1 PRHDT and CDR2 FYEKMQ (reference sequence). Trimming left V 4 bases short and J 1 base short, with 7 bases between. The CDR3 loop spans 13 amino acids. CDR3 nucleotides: TGTGCCAGCAGCTCCGACTGGAACACTGAAGCTTTCTTT. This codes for CASSSDWNTEAFF.

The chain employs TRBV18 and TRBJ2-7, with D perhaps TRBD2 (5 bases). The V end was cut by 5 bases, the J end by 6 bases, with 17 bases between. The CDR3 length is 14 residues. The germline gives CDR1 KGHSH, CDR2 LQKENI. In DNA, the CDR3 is TGTGCCAGCTCAAGGCAAGACCTCCGGGGCGAGCAGTACTTC. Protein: CASSRQDLRGEQYF.

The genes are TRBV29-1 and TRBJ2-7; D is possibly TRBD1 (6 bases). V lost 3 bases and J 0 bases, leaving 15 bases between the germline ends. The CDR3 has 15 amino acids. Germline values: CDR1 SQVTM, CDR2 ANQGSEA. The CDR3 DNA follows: TGCAGCGTTGAGTCCCCCAGGGGATTCTCCTACGAGCAGTACTTC. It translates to CSVESPRGFSYEQYF.

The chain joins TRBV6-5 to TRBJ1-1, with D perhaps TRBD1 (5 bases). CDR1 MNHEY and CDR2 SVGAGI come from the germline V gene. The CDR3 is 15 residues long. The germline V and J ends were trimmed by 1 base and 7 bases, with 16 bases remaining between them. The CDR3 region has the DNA TGTGCCAGCAGTTACTTACCGGGTTTCAGGGATGAAGCTTTCTTT. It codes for CASSYLPGFRDEAFF.

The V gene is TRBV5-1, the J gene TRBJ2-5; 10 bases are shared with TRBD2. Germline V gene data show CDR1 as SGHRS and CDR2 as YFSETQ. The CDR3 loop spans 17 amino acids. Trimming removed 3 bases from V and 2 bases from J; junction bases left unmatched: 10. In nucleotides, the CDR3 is TGCGCCAGCAGCTCGGCCCGGACTAGCGGCACTCAAGAGACCCAGTACTTC. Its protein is CASSSARTSGTQETQYF.

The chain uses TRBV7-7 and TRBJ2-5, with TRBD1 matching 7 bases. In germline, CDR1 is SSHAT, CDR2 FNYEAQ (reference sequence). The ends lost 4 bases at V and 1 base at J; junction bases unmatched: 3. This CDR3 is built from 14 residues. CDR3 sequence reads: CASSSGTVQETQYF. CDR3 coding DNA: TGTGCCAGCAGCTCCGGGACAGTCCAAGAGACCCAGTACTTC.

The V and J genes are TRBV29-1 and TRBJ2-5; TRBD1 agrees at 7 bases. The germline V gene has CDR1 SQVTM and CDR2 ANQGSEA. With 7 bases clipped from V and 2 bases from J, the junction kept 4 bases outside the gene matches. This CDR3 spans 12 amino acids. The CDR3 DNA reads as TGCAGCGCGGGACAGATGCAAGAGACCCAGTACTTC. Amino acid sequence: CSAGQMQETQYF.

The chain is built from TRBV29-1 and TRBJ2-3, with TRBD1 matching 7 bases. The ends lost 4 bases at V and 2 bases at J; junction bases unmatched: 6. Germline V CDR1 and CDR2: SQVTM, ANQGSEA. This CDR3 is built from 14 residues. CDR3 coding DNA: TGCAGCGTTGGACCGGGACAGATCACAGATACGCAGTATTTT. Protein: CSVGPGQITDTQYF.

The CDR3: CASSFMGGHGTDTQYF. The CDR3 bases are TGTGCCAGCAGTTTTATGGGGGGGCACGGCACAGATACGCAGTATTTT. The chain recombines TRBV28 with TRBJ2-3; possible D gene TRBD2, 7 bases. Germline V gene lookup returns CDR1 MDHEN and CDR2 SYDVKM. The CDR3 length is 16 residues. The ends were cut back, 3 bases at V and 1 base at J, with 14 bases in the middle.